This TCR beta chain was retrieved from a study of type 1 regulatory T cells. About the study: An in vitro protocol generated T-allo10, a Tr1-enriched, alloantigen-specific CD4 T cell product.

Graft donor-derived T-allo10 cells were described as host-alloantigen-specific, anergic, and alloantigen-specifically suppressive. Note on this clonotype: The antigen is unknown.

Germline CDR1 is KGHSH and CDR2 is LQKENI. V was shortened by 0 bases and J by 0 bases, with 7 bases between the two germline ends. The CDR3 has 15 residues. TCRdb reprocessed the reads with MiXCR, giving one entry per CDR3 protein. Here the sample spans about 68,000 distinct CDR3 sequences, around 68% being singletons. The origin of this receptor is a human donor in good health. The chain is built from TRBV18 and TRBJ2-3; D unclear. Sequencing used cultured T cells, either the whole culture or a sorted T cell fraction (not recorded which). Subset in this sample: Tr1-enriched cell product generated in vitro against host alloantigens. The CDR3 region is CASSPPGRSTDTQYF. The CDR3 DNA sequence: TGTGCCAGCTCACCACCCGGCAGGAGCACAGATACGCAGTATTTT.